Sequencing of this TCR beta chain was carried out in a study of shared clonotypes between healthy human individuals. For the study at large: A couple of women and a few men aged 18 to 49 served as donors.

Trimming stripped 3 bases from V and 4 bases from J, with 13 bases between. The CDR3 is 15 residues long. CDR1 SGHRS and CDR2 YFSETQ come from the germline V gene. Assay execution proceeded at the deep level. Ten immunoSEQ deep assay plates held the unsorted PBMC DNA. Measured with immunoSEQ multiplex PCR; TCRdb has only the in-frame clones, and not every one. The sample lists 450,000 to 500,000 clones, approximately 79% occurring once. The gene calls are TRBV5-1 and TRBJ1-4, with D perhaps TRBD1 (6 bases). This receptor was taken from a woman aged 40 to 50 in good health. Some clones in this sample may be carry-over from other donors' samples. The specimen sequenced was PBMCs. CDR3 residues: CASSSSKGGNEKLFF. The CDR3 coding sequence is TGCGCCAGCAGCTCCAGCAAAGGGGGTAATGAAAAACTGTTTTTT.